A selection of T cell receptor beta chains follows, all from one sample in a study of blood T cells in healthy people across ages. MiXCR was run by TCRdb on the 5' RACE reads, yielding one entry per CDR3 protein. The sample has around 1,500,000 distinct CDR3 sequences, 42% seen once; the top ten hold 7.9%. Sequences were obtained from blood. These receptors were obtained from a woman aged 18-30 years in good health. Each CDR3 is given with its conserved first and last residue. D genes are given only for firm matches. Size is omitted from some rows. Given values are once, few, many or a class for expanded clones.

TGTGCCAGCAGCTTGGCCCCGACTAGCGGGAGGCGACCTTCCTACAATGAGCAGTTCTTC	CASSLAPTSGRRPSYNEQFF	TRBD2	TRBJ2-1	20	TRBV5-6	few
TGTGCCAGCAGCTTAGACGGGACTAGCACAGATACGCAGTATTTT	CASSLDGTSTDTQYF	NA	TRBJ2-3	15	TRBV5-1	many
TGCAGCGTAACCGGCCGGCTAGCGGGAGGGCCGGATACGCAGTATTTT	CSVTGRLAGGPDTQYF	TRBD2	TRBJ2-3	16	TRBV29-1	few
TGTGCCAGCAGTTACATCACAGGGGACACTGAAGCTTTCTTT	CASSYITGDTEAFF	TRBD1	TRBJ1-1	14	TRBV6-6	few
TGTGCCTGGGGGCAGGGAGGAGCACCCCTCCACTTT	CAWGQGGAPLHF	NA	TRBJ1-6	12	TRBV30	NA
TGTGCCAGCATCCCCGGACTAACCGCGAACACCGAGGAGCTGTTTTTT	CASIPGLTANTEELFF	NA	TRBJ2-2	16	TRBV6-2/TRBV6-3	NA
TGTGCCAGCAGTATCAGGACTAGCTTCGATGAGCAGTTCTTC	CASSIRTSFDEQFF	TRBD2	TRBJ2-1	14	TRBV2	NA
TGCGCCAGCAGCGTCGGTAGCGGGGGGGCTAAAGATACGCAGTATTTT	CASSVGSGGAKDTQYF	TRBD2	TRBJ2-3	16	TRBV4-1	few
TGCAGCGCCGACAGGGGAGGAACATATGGCTACACCTTC	CSADRGGTYGYTF	TRBD1	TRBJ1-2	13	TRBV29-1	few
TGTGCCAGCAGCGTAGGTGTAGGTTCAGGTAATGAGCAGTTCTTC	CASSVGVGSGNEQFF	NA	TRBJ2-1	15	TRBV9	few
TGTGCCAGCAGGGTGCAGGGGGCTGATGGCTACACCTTC	CASRVQGADGYTF	TRBD1	TRBJ1-2	13	TRBV12-3/TRBV12-4	few
TGTGCCAGCAGCATAACCCTGGGGGGGTTAACTGAGCAGTACTTC	CASSITLGGLTEQYF	TRBD2	TRBJ2-7	15	TRBV7-3	NA
TGCGCCAGCAGCTACAGGGTCGGCAATGAGCAGTTCTTC	CASSYRVGNEQFF	NA	TRBJ2-1	13	TRBV6-5	NA
TGTGCCAGCAGCTTAGCGGCCAGCGGGAAAAACATTCAGTACTTC	CASSLAASGKNIQYF	NA	TRBJ2-4	15	TRBV7-9	NA
TGTGCCAGCAGTTACGCTCCAGGGACGGCCTACAATGAGCAGTACTTC	CASSYAPGTAYNEQYF	NA	TRBJ2-5	16	TRBV6-5	NA
TGTGCCAGCAGTTTTGCCCGGTTCGGGACAGGGCTCTACGAGCAGTACTTC	CASSFARFGTGLYEQYF	TRBD1	TRBJ2-7	17	TRBV6-5	NA
TGTGCCAGCAGCTACCGGGACAAAAAGTACTTC	CASSYRDKKYF	NA	TRBJ2-4	11	TRBV12-3/TRBV12-4	few
TGTGCCACCTTCGGGCAGCACTACGAGCAGTACTTC	CATFGQHYEQYF	NA	TRBJ2-7	12	TRBV28	few
TGTGCCAGCAGTGACTGGAACAGCTCCTACGAGCAGTACTTC	CASSDWNSSYEQYF	NA	TRBJ2-7	14	TRBV6-4	NA
TGTGCCAGCAGAACAAATAGCGGGGGGACCTACGAGCAGTACTTC	CASRTNSGGTYEQYF	TRBD2	TRBJ2-7	15	TRBV6-5	NA
TGTGCCACCAGCAGCCCCCATGGGGGTTACAATGAGCAGTTCTTC	CATSSPHGGYNEQFF	NA	TRBJ2-1	15	TRBV15	few
TGTGCCACCAGTGACCCCAACCTCGAGACCCAGTACTTC	CATSDPNLETQYF	NA	TRBJ2-5	13	TRBV24-1	NA
TGTGCCAGCAGTCGCCCGGGCTCCCGGGAGACCCAGTACTTC	CASSRPGSRETQYF	NA	TRBJ2-5	14	TRBV2	once
TGCAGTGCTACCGACAGGGAGAACTATGGCTACACCTTC	CSATDRENYGYTF	TRBD1	TRBJ1-2	13	TRBV20-1	NA
TGTGCCAGCACCCCCTCGTTGGGGGGTAACTATGGCTACACCTTC	CASTPSLGGNYGYTF	NA	TRBJ1-2	15	TRBV12-3/TRBV12-4	many
TGCAGTGCTCTCACCACTAGCGAAGAGACCCAGTACTTC	CSALTTSEETQYF	TRBD2	TRBJ2-5	13	TRBV20-1	NA
TGTGCCAGTAGTGAACAGGGATTTATGAACACTGAAGCTTTCTTT	CASSEQGFMNTEAFF	NA	TRBJ1-1	15	TRBV6-1	NA
TGTGCCAGCAGCGTAGCGGTAGGGAATCATGAGCAGTTCTTC	CASSVAVGNHEQFF	NA	TRBJ2-1	14	TRBV9	once
TGTGCCAGCAGCCAAAAAAAAATAGGGGTCACCGACACAGATACGCAGTATTTT	CASSQKKIGVTDTDTQYF	NA	TRBJ2-3	18	TRBV3-1	NA
TGTGCCAGCTCACCACTTTCCCGGACCCAAAGCGGTTCACCCCTCCACTTT	CASSPLSRTQSGSPLHF	NA	TRBJ1-6	17	TRBV18	NA
TGTGCCAGCAGCTTAGGTTGGTCTACCAATGAGCAGTTCTTC	CASSLGWSTNEQFF	NA	TRBJ2-1	14	TRBV7-6	many
TGTGCCATCAGTGAGAGACCCCAGTGGCGCAATGAGCAGTACTTC	CAISERPQWRNEQYF	NA	TRBJ2-7	15	TRBV10-3	NA
TGCAGTGCTAGAGATCCGGCCAACCAGGCCTACGAGCGGTACTTC	CSARDPANQAYERYF	NA	TRBJ2-7	15	TRBV20-1	NA
TGCAGTGCTAGAGATCGAGCGACCACCTACGAGCAGTACTTC	CSARDRATTYEQYF	NA	TRBJ2-7	14	TRBV20-1	once
TGCAGTGCTAGAGCGGATCCCGCTGCTACGACGCAGTATTTT	CSARADPAATTQYF	NA	TRBJ2-3	14	TRBV20-1	few
TGTGCCAGCGGTCGCGCGGGACAGGGTGGTCAGCCCCAGCATTTT	CASGRAGQGGQPQHF	TRBD1	TRBJ1-5	15	TRBV6-5	NA
TGCGCCAGCAGCCTAAACGAGATTTCTGGAAACACCATATATTTT	CASSLNEISGNTIYF	NA	TRBJ1-3	15	TRBV5-1	many
TGTGCCAGCAGCCCCAGCTTTGGTAGCGCGATAAGGTACAATGAGCAGTTCTTC	CASSPSFGSAIRYNEQFF	NA	TRBJ2-1	18	TRBV7-9	NA
TGCAGTGCTAGAAAAACTAGCGGGGGGGCGATGGACAATGAGCAGTACTTC	CSARKTSGGAMDNEQYF	TRBD2	TRBJ2-7	17	TRBV20-1	NA
TGTGCCAGCAGGAGACAGAGCTCCTACGAGCAGTACTTC	CASRRQSSYEQYF	NA	TRBJ2-7	13	TRBV25-1	NA
TGTGCCAGCAGTCCTCACTACAGCGGGGGGGGGACCCAGTACTTC	CASSPHYSGGGTQYF	TRBD2	TRBJ2-5	15	TRBV6-2/TRBV6-3	once
TGCGCCAGCAGCCAGCCCCCCGAGGGGACTTCCTCCTACGAGCAGTACTTC	CASSQPPEGTSSYEQYF	NA	TRBJ2-7	17	TRBV4-1	NA
TGCAGTGCTACGACAGGGTCTTCTGGAGGGGCCAACGTCCTGACTTTC	CSATTGSSGGANVLTF	TRBD1	TRBJ2-6	16	TRBV20-1	few
TGTGCCAGCAGCTTAGCGTCGGCTAGCGGGAGGGTTAGCTCCTACAATGAGCAGTTCTTC	CASSLASASGRVSSYNEQFF	TRBD2	TRBJ2-1	20	TRBV7-2	NA
TGTGCCAGCACCTTCACGGGGGGTAGGACTGAAGCTTTCTTT	CASTFTGGRTEAFF	NA	TRBJ1-1	14	TRBV12-3/TRBV12-4	NA
TGTGCCAGCAAAACGGGGCCTTCGGTAACCGTCATTAATAGCAATCAGCCCCAGCATTTT	CASKTGPSVTVINSNQPQHF	NA	TRBJ1-5	20	TRBV6-2/TRBV6-3	NA
TGTGCCAGCTCACCATCGATTGGTTCGGGGTTCATCCAGAGCACCCTCCACTTT	CASSPSIGSGFIQSTLHF	NA	TRBJ1-6	18	TRBV18	NA
TGTGCCAGCAGCCCCAGGTGGGGGTGGCATGAGCAGTACTTC	CASSPRWGWHEQYF	NA	TRBJ2-7	14	TRBV27	NA
TGTGCCAGCAGTTACTCGCTTGGGACTAGCGGGAGGCCCACCACTTACAATGAGCAGTTCTTC	CASSYSLGTSGRPTTYNEQFF	TRBD2	TRBJ2-1	21	TRBV6-2/TRBV6-3	NA
TGCAGTGCTCTCGGGCCCCGCCAGGAGGCTACTACGCAGTATTTT	CSALGPRQEATTQYF	NA	TRBJ2-3	15	TRBV20-1	NA
TGCGCCAGCGGCCTCTTTCGGGACAGGGGGAACGAGCAGTACTTC	CASGLFRDRGNEQYF	TRBD1	TRBJ2-7	15	TRBV4-1	NA
TGCAGTGCTAGAATGACCTACCAGGATCAGCCCCAGCATTTT	CSARMTYQDQPQHF	NA	TRBJ1-5	14	TRBV20-1	NA